This T cell receptor (beta chain) was captured by sequencing in a study of blood T cell repertoires in COVID-19. This clone was recorded only once. Data came from immunoSEQ multiplex PCR; TCRdb stores just in-frame clones and leaves some out. In the table there are some 220,000 clones, just under 85% of which are singletons. This CDR3 contains 16 residues. Germline CDR1 LNHDA, CDR2 SQIVND (reference sequence). Losses at the gene ends were 6 bases for V and 0 bases for J; bases not matched to a gene: 11. This TCR derives from a man aged 45 to 65 with acute or convalescent COVID-19. This chain links TRBV19 with TRBJ2-7; TRBD2 matches at 7 bases. Source material: peripheral blood. The CDR3 reads CASRSSGLAVSYEQYF. The DNA for the CDR3 is TGTGCCAGTAGATCCTCTGGGCTAGCGGTCTCCTACGAGCAGTACTTC.